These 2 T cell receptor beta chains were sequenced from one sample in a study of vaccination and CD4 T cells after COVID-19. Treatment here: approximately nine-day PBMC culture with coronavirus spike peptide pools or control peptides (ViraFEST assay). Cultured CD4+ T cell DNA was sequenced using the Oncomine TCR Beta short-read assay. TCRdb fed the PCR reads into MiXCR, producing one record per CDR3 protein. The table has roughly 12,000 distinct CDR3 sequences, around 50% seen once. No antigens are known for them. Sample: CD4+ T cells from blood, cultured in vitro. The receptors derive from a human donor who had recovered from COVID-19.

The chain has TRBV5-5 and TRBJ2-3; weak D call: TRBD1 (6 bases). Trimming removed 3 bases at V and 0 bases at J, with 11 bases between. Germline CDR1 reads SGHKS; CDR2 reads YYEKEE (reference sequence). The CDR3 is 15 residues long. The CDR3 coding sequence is TGTGCCAGCAGCTCGCCTCAGGGGAGCACAGATACGCAGTATTTT. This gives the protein CASSSPQGSTDTQYF.

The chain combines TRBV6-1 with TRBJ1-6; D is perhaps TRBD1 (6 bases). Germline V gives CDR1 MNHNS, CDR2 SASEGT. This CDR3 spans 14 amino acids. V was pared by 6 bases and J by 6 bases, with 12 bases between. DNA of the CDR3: TGTGCCAGCAGGGAGGGGGTTGGTAATTCACCCCTCCACTTT. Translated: CASREGVGNSPLHF.